This T cell receptor (beta chain) came from a study of CD8+ T cells in alopecia areata. Treatment meaning: oral pan-JAK inhibitor, 5-10 mg twice daily. CDR3 length: 13 amino acids. Germline values: CDR1 LGHNT, CDR2 FRNRAP. Trimming stripped 6 bases from V and 7 bases from J, with 13 bases between. cDNA prepared by RNA extraction and subsequent reverse transcription served as the template for sequencing. Data came from immunoSEQ multiplex PCR; TCRdb stores just in-frame clones and leaves some out. The table lists 210,000 or so clones, over 60% of them singletons, with roughly 1.2% in the top ten. The gene calls are TRBV12-5 and TRBJ2-1, with D perhaps matching TRBD1 or TRBD2 (6 bases each). The sample here was CD4+ T cells sorted from blood, taken between weeks 44 and 45, from a patient treated with tofacitinib. The sequence derives from a human donor with alopecia areata. CDR3 bases: TGTGCTAGTGGGAAGACAGGAGGGAATGAGCAGTTCTTC. It encodes CASGKTGGNEQFF.